This TCR beta chain derives from a study of T cells of healthy individuals. TCRdb analysed the 5' RACE reads with MiXCR anew, one entry per CDR3 protein. The repertoire holds 60,000 to 75,000 distinct CDR3 sequences, 16% seen once, with roughly 4.7% in the top ten. This clonotype was counted many times. This CDR3 has 13 amino acids. The ends were cut back, 7 bases at V and 3 bases at J, with 13 bases in the middle. Germline loops: CDR1 SQVTM, CDR2 ANQGSEA. V usage is TRBV29-1 and J usage is TRBJ2-4, with D perhaps TRBD1 or TRBD2 (6 bases each). The receptor was isolated from a human donor in good health. The DNA for the CDR3 is TGCAGCGCCAGGGGCGGGGACAAAAACATTCAGTACTTC. It specifies CSARGGDKNIQYF.